These T cell receptor beta chains were read from a single sample in a study of regulatory T cells in long-lasting Graves disease. TCRdb reprocessed the multiplex PCR reads with MiXCR, giving one entry per CDR3 protein. The table lists about 210,000 distinct CDR3 sequences, roughly 20% of them singletons. These records were also assigned to another study, of T cells in Graves' hyperthyroidism and ophthalmopathy.

The sample was peripheral blood mononuclear cells (PBMCs), taken at new diagnosis, from a patient treated with antithyroid drugs. The receptor source for this set is a woman in her 30s with Graves disease. The CDR3 runs from the conserved cysteine through the conserved F or W. The D gene is left open where the match is weak. Size is stated for part of the rows, as once, few or many counts, or as a class when the clone is expanded.

j_gene: TRBJ2-5
abundance: many
d_gene: NA
v_gene: TRBV7-2
CDR3nt: TGTGCCAGCAGCTCCGGGGTAGTCCAAGAGACCCAGTACTTC
CDR3aa: CASSSGVVQETQYF

j_gene: TRBJ2-3
abundance: NA
d_gene: NA
v_gene: TRBV12-3/TRBV12-4
CDR3nt: TGTGCCACTACCCGCGAGTTTCACACAGATACGCAGTATTTT
CDR3aa: CATTREFHTDTQYF

j_gene: TRBJ2-3
abundance: many
d_gene: NA
v_gene: TRBV2
CDR3nt: TGTGCCAGCAGTGAATACGGGGCCTCTAGCACAGATACGCAGTATTTT
CDR3aa: CASSEYGASSTDTQYF

j_gene: TRBJ1-3
abundance: NA
d_gene: NA
v_gene: TRBV15
CDR3nt: TGTGCCACCAGCAGAGATCCGGGAACAGGAAACACCATATATTTT
CDR3aa: CATSRDPGTGNTIYF

j_gene: TRBJ2-1
abundance: many
d_gene: NA
v_gene: TRBV20-1
CDR3nt: TGCAGTGCTAGTACCAATGAGCAGTTCTTC
CDR3aa: CSASTNEQFF

j_gene: TRBJ2-3
abundance: few
d_gene: NA
v_gene: TRBV5-4
CDR3nt: TGTGCCAGCAGCTTAGACACTGACACAGATACGCAGTATTTT
CDR3aa: CASSLDTDTDTQYF

j_gene: TRBJ1-2
abundance: many
d_gene: TRBD1
v_gene: TRBV6-2/TRBV6-3
CDR3nt: TGTGCCAGCAGTTACACGGGACAGGGATACTATGGCTACACCTTC
CDR3aa: CASSYTGQGYYGYTF

j_gene: TRBJ2-1
abundance: many
d_gene: TRBD2
v_gene: TRBV27
CDR3nt: TGTGCCAGCAGTCGTAGCGGGCAATACAATGAGCAGTTCTTC
CDR3aa: CASSRSGQYNEQFF

j_gene: TRBJ1-2
abundance: NA
d_gene: TRBD1
v_gene: TRBV27
CDR3nt: TGTGCCAGCAGTTTAATGGGGGACAGGGGAACTAACTATGGCTACACCTTC
CDR3aa: CASSLMGDRGTNYGYTF

j_gene: TRBJ1-6
abundance: many
d_gene: NA
v_gene: TRBV7-9
CDR3nt: TGTGCCAGCAGCCGGACTGTTACGGATTCACCCCTCCACTTT
CDR3aa: CASSRTVTDSPLHF

j_gene: TRBJ2-1
abundance: many
d_gene: TRBD1
v_gene: TRBV11-3
CDR3nt: TGTGCCAGCAGCTCCAACAGGGGATTCAGCTACAATGAGCAGTTCTTC
CDR3aa: CASSSNRGFSYNEQFF

j_gene: TRBJ2-1
abundance: NA
d_gene: TRBD2
v_gene: TRBV7-9
CDR3nt: TGTGCCAGCAGCCTAGGCGTAGCGGGAGTGAATGAGCAGTTCTTC
CDR3aa: CASSLGVAGVNEQFF

j_gene: TRBJ2-6
abundance: few
d_gene: NA
v_gene: TRBV5-1
CDR3nt: TGCGCCAGCAGCTTGGTTTCGGGGGCTGGGGCCAACGTCCTGACTTTC
CDR3aa: CASSLVSGAGANVLTF

j_gene: TRBJ1-1
abundance: many
d_gene: NA
v_gene: TRBV15
CDR3nt: TGTGCCACCAGCAGAGTTAAGAACACTGAAGCTTTCTTT
CDR3aa: CATSRVKNTEAFF

j_gene: TRBJ2-7
abundance: many
d_gene: NA
v_gene: TRBV5-4
CDR3nt: TGTGCCAGCAGCTTGGGGAACAGGGGGGGGATCGAGCAGTACTTC
CDR3aa: CASSLGNRGGIEQYF

j_gene: TRBJ2-5
abundance: NA
d_gene: NA
v_gene: TRBV28
CDR3nt: TGTGCCAGCAGCCTCTACATCGGACAGTCCGCGGAGACCCAGTACTTC
CDR3aa: CASSLYIGQSAETQYF

j_gene: TRBJ2-1
abundance: many
d_gene: TRBD1
v_gene: TRBV28
CDR3nt: TGTGCCAGCAGTTTTCAGGGGGCCCGCGGTGGTAGCAATGAGCAGTTCTTC
CDR3aa: CASSFQGARGGSNEQFF

j_gene: TRBJ1-2
abundance: many
d_gene: NA
v_gene: TRBV19
CDR3nt: TGTGCCAGTAATTCTCCGACAGCCAATAACTATGGCTACACCTTC
CDR3aa: CASNSPTANNYGYTF

j_gene: TRBJ2-7
abundance: many
d_gene: NA
v_gene: TRBV9
CDR3nt: TGTGCCAGCAGCCCTTCCGGGACGGCCAGCTACGAGCAGTACTTC
CDR3aa: CASSPSGTASYEQYF

j_gene: TRBJ2-5
abundance: few
d_gene: TRBD2
v_gene: TRBV20-1
CDR3nt: TGCAGTGCTAAGACTAGCGGGGGGCAAGAGACCCAGTACTTC
CDR3aa: CSAKTSGGQETQYF

j_gene: TRBJ1-1
abundance: once
d_gene: NA
v_gene: TRBV30
CDR3nt: TGTGCCTGGACGGGGGGCATGGACACTGAAGCTTTCTTT
CDR3aa: CAWTGGMDTEAFF

j_gene: TRBJ2-3
abundance: many
d_gene: TRBD2
v_gene: TRBV28
CDR3nt: TGTGCCAGCAGTTTTCAAGCGGGAGCCCTAGATACGCAGTATTTT
CDR3aa: CASSFQAGALDTQYF

j_gene: TRBJ1-2
abundance: many
d_gene: NA
v_gene: TRBV5-1
CDR3nt: TGTGCCAGCAGCTTGGATTTCAGCGACCCCGAGTTCTATGGCTACACCTTC
CDR3aa: CASSLDFSDPEFYGYTF

j_gene: TRBJ1-6
abundance: many
d_gene: NA
v_gene: TRBV5-1
CDR3nt: TGCGCCAGCAGCCTCGAAGGGCGCCGGGGTAATTATTCACCCCTCCACTTT
CDR3aa: CASSLEGRRGNYSPLHF

j_gene: TRBJ1-6
abundance: NA
d_gene: TRBD1
v_gene: TRBV2
CDR3nt: TGTGCCAGCACCGGGGGGACAGGGGATAATTCACCCCTCCACTTT
CDR3aa: CASTGGTGDNSPLHF

j_gene: TRBJ1-5
abundance: many
d_gene: TRBD1
v_gene: TRBV19
CDR3nt: TGTGCCAGTAGTATAACGGGACAGGTGAGCAATCAGCCCCAGCATTTT
CDR3aa: CASSITGQVSNQPQHF

j_gene: TRBJ1-2
abundance: many
d_gene: NA
v_gene: TRBV5-6
CDR3nt: TGTGCCAGCAGAAAAGGCGGAGACTCCTATGGCTACACCTTC
CDR3aa: CASRKGGDSYGYTF

j_gene: TRBJ2-3
abundance: many
d_gene: TRBD1
v_gene: TRBV27
CDR3nt: TGTGCCAGCACCTCGGGACAGGCGACGACGGATACGCAGTATTTT
CDR3aa: CASTSGQATTDTQYF

j_gene: TRBJ2-7
abundance: many
d_gene: TRBD1
v_gene: TRBV7-2
CDR3nt: TGTGCCAGCAGCCGAGGGACAGTCTCCTACGAGCAGTACTTC
CDR3aa: CASSRGTVSYEQYF

j_gene: TRBJ2-7
abundance: many
d_gene: TRBD2
v_gene: TRBV20-1
CDR3nt: TGCAGTGCGATCGGACTAGCGGGAGGGCCAGTCCTATACGAGCAGTACTTC
CDR3aa: CSAIGLAGGPVLYEQYF

j_gene: TRBJ2-1
abundance: NA
d_gene: TRBD2
v_gene: TRBV7-9
CDR3nt: TGTGCCAGCAGCTCCGAGGGGAGGGGAGGGGATGAGCAGTTCTTC
CDR3aa: CASSSEGRGGDEQFF

j_gene: TRBJ2-1
abundance: few
d_gene: TRBD2
v_gene: TRBV7-2
CDR3nt: TGTGCCAGCAGCTCCCTAGCGGCTACCTACAATGAGCAGTTCTTC
CDR3aa: CASSSLAATYNEQFF

j_gene: TRBJ1-2
abundance: few
d_gene: NA
v_gene: TRBV9
CDR3nt: TGTGCCAGCAGCGAAACAGGAGATGACTACACCTTC
CDR3aa: CASSETGDDYTF

j_gene: TRBJ2-7
abundance: many
d_gene: TRBD1
v_gene: TRBV3-1
CDR3nt: TGTGCCAGCACTACCGGGACAGGGGGCCCCTACGAGCAGTACTTC
CDR3aa: CASTTGTGGPYEQYF

j_gene: TRBJ2-2
abundance: many
d_gene: NA
v_gene: TRBV19
CDR3nt: TGTGCCAGTACTCCGCAACTAGAAAACACCGGGGAGCTGTTTTTT
CDR3aa: CASTPQLENTGELFF

j_gene: TRBJ2-7
abundance: many
d_gene: NA
v_gene: TRBV19
CDR3nt: TGTGCCAGCAAATACCGGGACTCAAGCTCCTACGAGCAGTACTTC
CDR3aa: CASKYRDSSSYEQYF

j_gene: TRBJ1-1
abundance: many
d_gene: NA
v_gene: TRBV28
CDR3nt: TGTGCCAGCAGTCTATACACCGGGACTGAAGCTTTCTTT
CDR3aa: CASSLYTGTEAFF

j_gene: TRBJ1-5
abundance: few
d_gene: NA
v_gene: TRBV5-1
CDR3nt: TGCGCCAGCTCCCGGGACACCGATCAGCCCCAGCATTTT
CDR3aa: CASSRDTDQPQHF

j_gene: TRBJ2-1
abundance: NA
d_gene: NA
v_gene: TRBV5-1
CDR3nt: TGCGCCAGCAGCTTGGTGGCAGGGTATGTGGCGTCTTCCTACAATGAGCAGTTCTTC
CDR3aa: CASSLVAGYVASSYNEQFF

j_gene: TRBJ2-7
abundance: many
d_gene: NA
v_gene: TRBV14
CDR3nt: TGTGCCAGCAGCGAAAACTACGAGCAGTACTTC
CDR3aa: CASSENYEQYF

j_gene: TRBJ1-6
abundance: NA
d_gene: TRBD1
v_gene: TRBV20-1
CDR3nt: TGCAGTGCTCTGCCGGGACAGGGCCGCCACTTT
CDR3aa: CSALPGQGRHF

j_gene: TRBJ1-3
abundance: many
d_gene: NA
v_gene: TRBV10-3
CDR3nt: TGTGCCATCAGTGCACGGCCATCGGACACCATATATTTT
CDR3aa: CAISARPSDTIYF

j_gene: TRBJ1-2
abundance: NA
d_gene: TRBD1
v_gene: TRBV19
CDR3nt: TGTGCCAGTAAGGGGGACAGGACCTATGGCTACACCTTC
CDR3aa: CASKGDRTYGYTF

j_gene: TRBJ2-1
abundance: many
d_gene: NA
v_gene: TRBV12-3/TRBV12-4
CDR3nt: TGTGCCAGCAGCTCCCGCGGTGGCGGACAAAAGGGGGGCTACAATGAGCAGTTCTTC
CDR3aa: CASSSRGGGQKGGYNEQFF

j_gene: TRBJ1-2
abundance: NA
d_gene: TRBD1
v_gene: TRBV28
CDR3nt: TGTGCCAGCAGTTTACAGGGGGCGGTCTATGGCTACACCTTC
CDR3aa: CASSLQGAVYGYTF

j_gene: TRBJ1-1
abundance: many
d_gene: NA
v_gene: TRBV6-2/TRBV6-3
CDR3nt: TGTGCCAGCAGTTCCCAACAGGGACGGACTGAAGCTTTCTTT
CDR3aa: CASSSQQGRTEAFF